This T cell receptor (beta chain) was identified in a study of T-cell reconstitution after alpha-beta-depleted transplantation in children. A library of TCRbeta sequences, prepared with unique molecular identifiers, was generated. Each CDR3 protein gets one entry after TCRdb re-called the PCR reads with MiXCR. The sample lists around 440,000 distinct CDR3 sequences; more than 9% were seen once. V was cut by 7 bases and J by 0 bases, with 19 bases left in between. The CDR3 runs to 15 residues. CDR1 and CDR2 from the germline V gene are SQVTM and ANQGSEA. On this clonotype itself: Its specificity is unknown. A single base separates this from a much larger clone, so it may be a read error.

Study-wide points: The main origin of T-cell counts and diversity one year after transplant was newly produced T cells. Reportedly, only several hundred clones from non-depleted graft cells drove alpha-beta T-cell counts at about two months. Some patients' high day-60 TCRbeta diversity was traced to surviving recipient T cells and thymic progenitors.

The specimen was PBMCs, collected before TCRalphabeta/CD19-depleted stem cell transplant. The origin of this receptor is a child aged 2 to 9 with inherited bone marrow failure, due to receive a stem cell transplant. The chain couples TRBV29-1 to TRBJ2-7, with D perhaps given as TRBD1 or TRBD2 (5 bases each). As DNA, the CDR3 is TGCAGCGCCAGGGATACCGGGACGGGCTCCTACGAGCAGTACTTC. Translating gives CSARDTGTGSYEQYF.